This is a list of T cell receptor beta chains from one sample in a study of cytomegalovirus exposure and HLA in healthy donors. The table came from immunoSEQ multiplex PCR; TCRdb's copy has only in-frame clones and leaves some out. The profile shows tens of thousands of clones, over 60% of them singletons. Sample: PBMCs. These receptors came from a female donor in good health and CMV-seronegative. The CDR3 runs from the conserved cysteine through the conserved F or W. Clone size is not always given. Where it is, it says once, few, many or a class for expanded clones.

v_gene	j_gene	abundance	CDR3aa
TRBV2	TRBJ2-7	NA	CASSGKRVSNYEQYF
TRBV6-6	TRBJ1-5	NA	CASSNGGAQPQHF
TRBV7-9	TRBJ1-3	NA	CASSLAQGAGNTIYF
TRBV15	TRBJ2-7	NA	CATSRGGSLYEQYF
TRBV5-1	TRBJ1-2	NA	CASSLISTGAYGYTF
TRBV28	TRBJ2-7	few	CAGASGRGLREQYF
TRBV30	TRBJ1-5	NA	CAWSALTGGQPQHF
TRBV5-4	TRBJ2-5	NA	CASSGDRGDETQYF
TRBV6-5	TRBJ2-7	NA	CASSPGLAGASEQYF
TRBV19	TRBJ1-5	NA	CASSDSGSNQPQHF
TRBV6-5	TRBJ1-3	NA	CASREGQAGNTIYF
TRBV6-5	TRBJ1-5	NA	CASSRDRGGQPQHF
TRBV7-7	TRBJ2-3	NA	CASSSGQGDADTQYF
TRBV19	TRBJ1-2	NA	CASSASSAGVYGYTF
TRBV6-6	TRBJ2-7	NA	CASSYGRDSPWEQYF
TRBV28	TRBJ1-1	few	CASRSPGENTEAFF
TRBV5-1	TRBJ2-1	few	CASSLEGAPYNEQFF
TRBV6-5	TRBJ2-7	NA	CASGGARDEQYF
TRBV7-2	TRBJ1-4	NA	CASSPTATNEKLFF
TRBV7-2	TRBJ2-5	NA	CASSSGYQETQYF
TRBV30	TRBJ1-5	NA	CAWPLGQGLRNQPQHF
TRBV5-4	TRBJ1-1	NA	CASSSEQGTEAFF
TRBV6-1	TRBJ2-4	few	CASSEASGGANIQYF
TRBV9	TRBJ1-6	NA	CASSRDSRRGSPLHF
TRBV7-8	TRBJ1-2	NA	CASSLSQIDSHRDYGYTF
TRBV7-9	TRBJ2-2	NA	CASSFGRGYTGELFF
TRBV28	TRBJ2-2	NA	CASRGLVSYGELFF
TRBV6-5	TRBJ1-4	few	CASSYSGTANEKLFF
TRBV10-3	TRBJ2-7	NA	CAISVGREAYEQYF
TRBV5-6	TRBJ2-7	NA	CASSPLPFGSYEQYF
TRBV6-4	TRBJ2-2	NA	CASSDSRSGELFF
TRBV5-1	TRBJ1-5	NA	CASSLAGQGDQPQHF
TRBV6-4	TRBJ2-1	NA	CASSDGSSGRNEQFF
TRBV2	TRBJ1-5	NA	CASSDNGGEQPQHF
TRBV5-1	TRBJ2-7	NA	CASSSDREIYEQYF
TRBV7-2	TRBJ2-1	NA	CASSLQGRAGGYNEQFF
TRBV29-1	TRBJ2-7	NA	CSVEGGREYEQYF
TRBV28	TRBJ1-5	NA	CASSLGTGVGQPQHF
TRBV19	TRBJ2-2	NA	CASRTSGGAAGELFF
TRBV6-5	TRBJ2-1	NA	CASSYLGVEQFF
TRBV29-1	TRBJ2-3	NA	CSVEWKLGVQYF
TRBV5-1	TRBJ2-5	NA	CASSLGQGQETQYF
TRBV7-9	TRBJ2-7	NA	CASLGQAEQYF
TRBV19	TRBJ1-4	few	CASSIEGGVANEKLFF
TRBV6-5	TRBJ2-7	NA	CASSSRTGAYAQYF